The following is a T cell receptor beta chain sequence with its context. The antigen is not known. These data belong to a study of Ad26.COV2.S vaccination and SARS-CoV-2 variants. Whole-study findings and limits: The study found higher spike-specific TCR breadth in vaccine than placebo recipients. Total T cell responses may have been underestimated by the TCR breadth and depth analyses.

Only in-frame clones appear in the TCRdb table, and some are missing; sequencing was by immunoSEQ multiplex PCR. The sample gives approximately 400,000 clones, 92% of which show up once; roughly 3.9% is in the top ten. V lost 0 bases and J 4 bases, leaving 14 bases between the germline ends. The CDR3 consists of 16 residues. Germline CDR1 LNHDA, CDR2 SQIVND (reference sequence). Sequenced material: peripheral blood, taken after recovery from COVID-19. The chain couples TRBV19 to TRBJ2-3; a weak D match, TRBD1 (5 bases). The sequence came from a human donor who had recovered from COVID-19. CDR3 nucleotide sequence: TGTGCCAGTAGTATAGAATCCGGGTGGGGCGCAGATACGCAGTATTTT. Its protein product is CASSIESGWGADTQYF.